Each of the 8 T cell receptor beta chains below was sequenced from the same sample in a study of CD8+ T cells in alopecia areata. Sequencing used cDNA as its template, made by extracting RNA and reverse transcribing it. The repertoire was sequenced with immunoSEQ multiplex PCR; TCRdb's copy has only in-frame clones and lacks some. In the table there are some 180,000 clones, roughly 60% of which are singletons. Sequences were derived from CD4+ T cells sorted from blood, sampled at week 0. The receptors originated from a human donor with alopecia areata.

The chain couples TRBV29-1 to TRBJ1-1; no reliable D call. The CDR3 covers 14 residues. The V end lost 2 bases, the J end lost 4 bases, and 14 bases lay between the germline ends. Per the germline V gene, CDR1 is SQVTM and CDR2 is ANQGSEA. CDR3 sequence reads: CSVEFAEGSTEAFF. The CDR3 coding sequence is TGCAGCGTTGAATTCGCGGAAGGTAGCACTGAAGCTTTCTTT.

Here the CDR3 DNA reads TGTGCCAGCAGCTTAGCGCTAGGGGGGTTGAACACTGAAGCTTTCTTT. Its translation: CASSLALGGLNTEAFF. The V and J genes are TRBV7-6 and TRBJ1-1; the D gene is possibly TRBD1 (6 bases). Per germline, CDR1 SGHVS and CDR2 FNYEAQ. V lost 0 bases to trimming and J lost 0 bases, with 11 bases between them. The CDR3 consists of 16 residues.

This chain connects TRBV28 to TRBJ2-7; weak D call: TRBD1 (6 bases). This CDR3 has 13 amino acids. Per the germline V gene, CDR1 is MDHEN and CDR2 is SYDVKM. The germline V and J ends were trimmed by 7 bases and 0 bases, with 10 bases remaining between them. This CDR3 reads CASIGTPSYEQYF. The CDR3 bases are TGTGCCAGCATAGGGACACCCTCCTACGAGCAGTACTTC. The entire variable domain, with the rest obtained from reference TRBV28 and TRBJ2-7, is as follows: DVKVTQSSRYLVKRTGEKVFLECVQDMDHENMFWYRQDPGLGLRLIYFSYDVKMKEKGDIPEGYSVSREKKERFSLILESASTNQTSMYLCASIGTPSYEQYFGPGTRLTVT.

The chain has TRBV7-2 and TRBJ2-1; TRBD2 matches at 10 bases. The germline gives CDR1 SGHTA, CDR2 FQGNSA. This CDR3 comprises 15 residues. J gave up 5 bases and V 6 bases, and 7 bases lay outside the gene matches. In DNA, the CDR3 is TGTGCCAGCAGGGTCAGCGGGGGGGAAAACAATGAGCAGTTCTTC. It translates to CASRVSGGENNEQFF.

This chain links TRBV30 with TRBJ2-2, with D unresolved. CDR1 is GTSNPN and CDR2 is SVGIG in the germline V gene (reference sequence). The CDR3 is 13 amino acids. Trimming took 2 bases from V and 4 from J, leaving 8 bases between them. This CDR3 reads CAWSWAITGELFF. The CDR3 nucleotides are TGTGCCTGGAGTTGGGCCATCACCGGGGAGCTGTTTTTT.

The sample holds a few counts of this clone. This chain's CDR3 is CASRARDRGFSYNSPLHF. CDR3 DNA: TGTGCCAGCAGAGCGAGGGACAGGGGTTTCTCCTATAATTCACCCCTCCACTTT. The chain links TRBV2 to TRBJ1-6; 10 positions agree with TRBD1. This CDR3 region has 18 residues. The junction had 8 bases not matched to a gene; V was cut back by 6 bases and J by 0 bases. Germline V lookup: CDR1 SNHLY, CDR2 FYNNEI.

This clone was seen more than once but under ten times. The genes are TRBV5-1 and TRBJ2-7; D possibly corresponds to TRBD1 (5 bases). The germline V gene encodes CDR1 SGHRS and CDR2 YFSETQ. V was trimmed by 4 bases and J by 6 bases, leaving 17 bases between them. This CDR3 has 14 amino acids. The CDR3 DNA follows: TGCGCCAGCAGCCCGATTTCAGGGCGAGGCGAGCAGTACTTC. Translation: CASSPISGRGEQYF.

V is TRBV28 and J is TRBJ2-5; tentative D call: TRBD1 (5 bases). Germline CDR1 and CDR2: MDHEN and SYDVKM. CDR3 length equals 15 residues. Trimming shortened V by 4 bases and J by 5 bases, and 17 bases separated the two germline ends. Here the CDR3 reads CASSSRQTGRETQYF. The CDR3 bases are TGTGCCAGCAGTTCTCGACAGACGGGCCGGGAGACCCAGTACTTC.